Given below is one T cell receptor beta chain in context. These data are taken from a study of shared clonotypes between healthy human individuals. Template for every sorted-subset replicate PCR totaled around 200 ng DNA, tens of thousands of T cell genomes. The assay was immunoSEQ multiplex PCR, and TCRdb's table has in-frame clones only and misses some. This sample has around 720,000 clones, with around four fifths found just once. The CDR3 has 14 amino acids. Germline V gene lookup returns CDR1 MGHRA and CDR2 YSYEKL. V was trimmed by 4 bases and J by 5 bases, leaving 12 bases between them. This chain uses TRBV4-1 with TRBJ1-5; D is unresolved. Sequencing was carried out using memory CD4+ T cells sorted from blood. As for subset: CD45RA-negative fraction. This TCR derives from a woman between 25 and 40 years old in good health. This CDR3 is CASSPASGDQPQHF. CDR3 coding DNA: TGCGCCAGCAGCCCAGCCTCCGGTGATCAGCCCCAGCATTTT.